The entry that follows covers one TCR beta chain sequence. Its antigen is unknown. TCRdb keeps only in-frame clones here, not all; method: immunoSEQ multiplex PCR. This sample has around 37,000 clones, with around 80% found just once. The CDR3 sequence is 13 residues long. Germline V gene sequence: CDR1 SGHVS, CDR2 FNYEAQ. Trimming pared 5 bases from V and 0 bases from J, leaving 6 bases between. The source of the sample is a study of a mutant IDH1 vaccine in newly diagnosed glioma. The overall study: Most had both radiotherapy and temozolomide beforehand; others had only one. Study findings and constraints: With respect to changes in top peripheral T cell clonotypes, pseudoprogression seemed unrelated.

Time point meaning: baseline, week 1 (first vaccination visit). This sample's treatment: pre-vaccination baseline after standard-of-care therapy. This sequence was found in a man aged 40-49 years with glioma. Some clones in this sample may be carry-over from other donors' samples. The sample consisted of PBMCs, taken from a glioma patient treated with radiotherapy, temozolomide or both. The rearrangement links TRBV7-6 to TRBJ2-3, with D unresolved. CDR3 nucleotides: TGTGCCAGCAGCCTAGGCAGCACAGATACGCAGTATTTT. Amino acid sequence: CASSLGSTDTQYF.